These 14 T cell receptor beta chains were all obtained from the same sample, sequenced in a study of identifying expanded T cells in peripheral blood. The protocol was immunoSEQ multiplex PCR, while the TCRdb copy is restricted to in-frame clones and leaves out a portion. Among approximately 80,000 clones listed, 84% were seen once. Specimen: blood. Receptors were obtained from a person aged 18-70 years in good health.

The gene calls are TRBV28 and TRBJ2-7; 12 bases map to TRBD2. Germline values: CDR1 MDHEN, CDR2 SYDVKM. Unmatched junction bases numbered 2, after V lost 3 bases and J lost 2 bases. The CDR3 runs to 15 residues. CDR3 sequence (DNA): TGTGCCAGCAGTTTGACTAGCGGGAGTACCTACGAGCAGTACTTC. It is translated as CASSLTSGSTYEQYF.

This sequence joins TRBV27 and TRBJ1-4; D is undetermined. From germline, CDR1 is MNHEY and CDR2 SMNVEV (reference sequence). This CDR3 has 15 residues. V gave up 4 bases and J gave up 8 bases, with 17 bases separating them. CDR3 sequence: CASSSASSIREKLFF. CDR3 in DNA: TGTGCCAGCAGTTCCGCGTCCTCCATACGGGAAAAACTGTTTTTT.

The chain uses TRBV7-8 and TRBJ1-5, with 8 bases matching TRBD1. CDR1 SGHVS and CDR2 FQNEAQ come from the germline V gene. V gave up 4 bases and J gave up 2 bases; unmatched junction bases: 7. The CDR3 is 16 residues long. The CDR3 nucleotides read TGTGCCAGCAGCTCTCAGGGGGCCCGGGGCAATCAGCCCCAGCATTTT. It specifies CASSSQGARGNQPQHF.

The chain links TRBV5-4 to TRBJ2-3, with a weak D call TRBD2 (6 bases). Germline-derived CDR1 and CDR2 are SGHNT and YYREEE (reference sequence). The V end lost 1 base, the J end lost 8 bases, and 17 bases lay between the germline ends. The CDR3 loop spans 15 amino acids. This CDR3 is CASSLPPAGKGTQYF. CDR3 DNA: TGTGCCAGCAGCTTGCCACCGGCGGGGAAGGGTACGCAGTATTTT.

The chain links TRBV7-2 to TRBJ2-7, with D perhaps assigned TRBD1 or TRBD2 (6 bases each). Germline CDR1 reads SGHTA; CDR2 reads FQGNSA. The CDR3 has 14 residues. V shed 8 bases and J shed 2 bases, with 16 bases lying between them. The CDR3 loop is CASGGTFPAYEQYF. The DNA of the CDR3 is TGTGCCAGCGGCGGGACATTTCCCGCCTACGAGCAGTACTTC. Full variable domain (rest looked up from reference TRBV7-2 and TRBJ2-7): GAGVSQSPSNKVTEKGKDVELRCDPISGHTALYWYRQSLGQGLEFLIYFQGNSAPDKSGLPSDRFSAERTGGSVSTLTIQRTQQEDSAVYLCASGGTFPAYEQYFGPGTRLTVT.

Remarks on this clone: One end of the junction fails to match germline, which may point to a read error. This rearrangement joins TRBV7-2 to TRBJ2-5, with unresolved D. Germline-derived CDR1 and CDR2 are SGHTA and FQGNSA. The CDR3 is made up of 12 amino acids. The DNA of the CDR3 is TGTGCCAACAGCACCTATGGGGAGACCCAGTACTTC. Translating gives CANSTYGETQYF.

The V call is TRBV11-1, the J call TRBJ1-4; tentatively, D is TRBD1 (5 bases). Trimming left V 0 bases short and J 8 bases short, with 10 bases between. The CDR3 covers 14 residues. Germline V gives CDR1 SGHAT, CDR2 FQDESV (reference sequence). The CDR3 region has the DNA TGTGCCAGCAGCTTAGCGCGAAGGGACGAAAAACTGTTTTTT. It translates to CASSLARRDEKLFF.

V gene TRBV14 combines with J gene TRBJ2-7; D gene unclear. Germline CDR1 reads SGHDN; CDR2 reads FVKESK. The CDR3 runs to 16 residues. Trimming took 3 bases from V and 0 from J, leaving 15 bases between them. The CDR3 reads CASSQAWAMSSYEQYF. The CDR3 coding sequence is TGTGCCAGCAGCCAGGCTTGGGCTATGAGCTCCTACGAGCAGTACTTC.

The V and J genes are TRBV28 and TRBJ2-7, with TRBD1 identical over 10 bases. CDR3 length: 13 amino acids. The V segment lost 11 bases and the J segment 7 bases; nucleotides outside the gene matches: 11. Germline V gene sequence: CDR1 MDHEN, CDR2 SYDVKM. CDR3 sequence reads: CAGSGTGDFEQYF. The DNA of the CDR3 is TGTGCCGGCTCCGGGACAGGGGATTTTGAGCAGTACTTC.

The chain carries TRBV28 and TRBJ2-2, with TRBD2 as a possible D gene (7 bases). V lost 8 bases and J lost 5, with 15 bases in between. Germline V gene data show CDR1 as MDHEN and CDR2 as SYDVKM. The CDR3 extends over 14 amino acids. In nucleotides, the CDR3 is TGTGCCAGCGGGGGGGCGCTGGGAACCGGGGAGCTGTTTTTT. Protein: CASGGALGTGELFF.

This chain uses TRBV4-3 with TRBJ2-7, with D maybe TRBD2 (5 bases). CDR1 and CDR2 from the germline V gene are LGHNA and YSLEER. The CDR3 covers 16 residues. V was shortened by 0 bases and J by 2 bases, with 14 bases between the two germline ends. In DNA form, the CDR3 reads TGCGCCAGCAGCCAAGAAAGCGGAGGACTTGCCTACGAGCAGTACTTC. Amino acid sequence: CASSQESGGLAYEQYF.

The chain has TRBV7-3 and TRBJ2-2, with D possibly TRBD2 on 6 matching bases. Trimming shortened V by 5 bases and J by 6 bases, and 10 bases separated the two germline ends. Germline V gene lookup returns CDR1 SGHTA and CDR2 FQGTGA. This CDR3 region has 13 residues. CDR3 sequence: CASSPPGAGELFF. The DNA of the CDR3 is TGTGCCAGCAGCCCCCCGGGGGCCGGGGAGCTGTTTTTT.

This chain links TRBV4-3 with TRBJ2-3, with unresolved D. Trimming cost V 0 bases and J 2 bases, with 9 bases left between them. CDR3 length: 15 residues. Germline lookup yields CDR1 LGHNA and CDR2 YSLEER. DNA of the CDR3: TGCGCCAGCAGCCAAGATAGGGTGAACACAGATACGCAGTATTTT. Translated, it gives CASSQDRVNTDTQYF.

The chain carries TRBV11-2 and TRBJ2-1, with D perhaps matching TRBD2 (5 bases). The V end lost 3 bases, the J end lost 5 bases, and 17 bases lay between the germline ends. This CDR3 is built from 16 residues. Germline assignment: CDR1 SGHAT and CDR2 FQNNGV. CDR3 loop: CASSFPPGEWDNEQFF. The CDR3 DNA follows: TGTGCCAGCAGCTTCCCTCCCGGGGAGTGGGACAATGAGCAGTTCTTC.